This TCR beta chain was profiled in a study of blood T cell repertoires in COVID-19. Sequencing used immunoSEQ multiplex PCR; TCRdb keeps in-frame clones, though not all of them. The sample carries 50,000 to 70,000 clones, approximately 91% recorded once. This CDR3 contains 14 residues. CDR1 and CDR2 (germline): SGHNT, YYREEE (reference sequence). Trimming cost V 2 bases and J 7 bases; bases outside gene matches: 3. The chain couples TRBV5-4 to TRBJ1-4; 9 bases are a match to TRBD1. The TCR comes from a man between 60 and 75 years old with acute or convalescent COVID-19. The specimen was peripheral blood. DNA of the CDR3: TGTGCCAGCAGCTTCGGACAGGGGATTGAAAAACTGTTTTTT. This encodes CASSFGQGIEKLFF.